The text below deals with one T cell receptor beta chain. The target of this receptor is not known. One base away there is no much larger clone; base qualities are not given. The data stem from a study of blood T cell repertoires in COVID-19 (dated by TCRdb to 2018 to 2021). In the study overall: For ImmuneRACE Cohort 3, a participant was defined as recovered based on two consecutive negative NP/OP PCR tests, clearance by a healthcare professional, or resolution of symptoms. A de-identified subject ID, COVID-19 status, age in years and sex were almost always included in the sample metadata. Where HLA class I and class II types were available, the types were taken from metadata supplied by the sample provider, not from assay-based typing. The repertoires were released in a freely available public database intended as a resource for research on the immune response to SARS-CoV-2. Deeply sampled blood TCRbeta repertoires from subjects exposed to, actively infected with, or recovered from COVID-19 were included in the dataset. Samples covering the acute and convalescent phases of COVID-19 were provided by collaborators in the United States, Italy and Spain. Samples came from the ongoing ImmuneRACE study (first 160 participants) plus 1,254 subjects from 6 global collaborators. The prospective study material was composed of cDNA or gDNA derived from T cells, B-cell-depleted T cells, or PBMCs.

CDR1 and CDR2 are read off the germline V gene as MNHEY and SVGAGI. V lost 0 bases and J lost 14 bases, and the count of bases not matched to a germline gene is 4. The CDR3 spans 12 residues, from the cysteine through the phenylalanine. Of all the DNA, just the CDR3 is kept, 36 bases in frame from base 1. The full study reports these points: How much clinical and demographic metadata was included differed by source and by participant, and the metadata was provided uncurated.

Enrolling through a virtual design, the prospective study's participants ranged in age from roughly 18 to 100 years and lived across roughly 24 United States geographic areas. Cohort assignment in the prospective study relied on participant-reported clinical history from a screening survey and a study questionnaire. Mobile phlebotomists in the prospective study collected whole blood, serum and a nasopharyngeal or oropharyngeal swab from every participant. Participants in the prospective study had the option to provide additional blood draws and questionnaires over an approximately 2-month period. Prospective study blood samples were shipped either frozen or at room temperature before DNA extraction. TCRbeta CDR3 regions were amplified from genomic DNA by means of the immunoSEQ Assay, a bias-controlled multiplex PCR. For the original study's pipeline: The number of nucleated cells in each sample was estimated from the amplification of reference gene primers within the assay. Sequence reads were collapsed and filtered to measure the absolute abundance of every unique TCRbeta CDR3 rearrangement. For each sample, productive Simpson clonality was calculated as the square root of Simpson's diversity index over productive rearrangements. The immuneACCESS repertoire file appears here via TCRdb, limited to in-frame rearrangements. These files lack a portion of the clones; in checked studies, under half of the deficit traces to unresolved V genes, and the cause of the others is not known. V and J calls plus clone size are reproduced from that table; the DNA served to infer D and trimming. Recorded for this sample are 250,000 to 300,000 clones; roughly 91% of them occurred a single time. Of the sample, approximately 2% is held by the ten largest clones.

This chain is built from TRBV6-5 and TRBJ2-1; TRBD1 matches 7 bases in the middle. The clonotype comes from a woman aged 60-75 years in a cohort exposed to, infected with or recovered from COVID-19 (not recorded which). The sample was PBMCs or T cells enriched from blood (not recorded which). The CDR3 sequence is CASSYSDRQEFF. The DNA reads as follows: TGTGCCAGCAGTTACTCGGACAGGCAGGAGTTCTTC.